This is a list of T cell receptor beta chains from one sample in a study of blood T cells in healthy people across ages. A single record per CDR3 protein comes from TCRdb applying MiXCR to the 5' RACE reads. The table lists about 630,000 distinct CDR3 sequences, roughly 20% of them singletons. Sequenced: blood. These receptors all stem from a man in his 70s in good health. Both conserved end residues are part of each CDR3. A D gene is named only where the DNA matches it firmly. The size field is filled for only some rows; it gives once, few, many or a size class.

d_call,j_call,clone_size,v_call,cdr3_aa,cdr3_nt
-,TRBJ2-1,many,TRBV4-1,CASSQDPGNEQFF,TGCGCCAGCAGCCAAGATCCCGGCAATGAGCAGTTCTTC
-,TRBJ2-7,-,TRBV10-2,CASSAGSGEQYF,TGCGCCAGCAGTGCTGGCAGCGGCGAGCAGTACTTC
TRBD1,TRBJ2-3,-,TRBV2,CASSGGRGKTDTQYF,TGTGCCAGCAGTGGAGGCAGGGGGAAAACAGATACGCAGTATTTT
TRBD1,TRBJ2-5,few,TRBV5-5,CASRNRGMREETQYF,TGTGCCAGCCGAAACAGGGGGATGCGAGAAGAGACCCAGTACTTC
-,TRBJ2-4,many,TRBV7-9,CASSLEAGAGNIQYF,TGTGCCAGCAGCTTAGAAGCAGGGGCCGGAAACATTCAGTACTTC
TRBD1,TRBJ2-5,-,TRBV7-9,CASSSIGTVGTQYF,TGTGCCAGCAGCTCCATCGGGACAGTGGGGACCCAGTACTTC
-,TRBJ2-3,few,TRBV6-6,CASSYGTSSLDTQYF,TGTGCCAGCAGTTACGGTACTAGCAGTTTGGATACGCAGTATTTT
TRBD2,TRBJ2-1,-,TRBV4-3,CASSQEGIVTSGSFHNEQFF,TGCGCCAGCAGCCAAGAAGGCATTGTGACTAGCGGGAGTTTCCACAATGAGCAGTTCTTC
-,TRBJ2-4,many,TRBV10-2,CASSDKAKNIQYF,TGCGCCAGCAGTGACAAAGCCAAAAACATTCAGTACTTC
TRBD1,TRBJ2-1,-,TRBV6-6,CASSYPGTGDNEQFF,TGTGCCAGCAGTTACCCGGGGACAGGGGACAATGAGCAGTTCTTC
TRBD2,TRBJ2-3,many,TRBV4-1,CASSQDLPLAGDGSHFPDTQYF,TGCGCCAGCAGCCAAGACCTCCCTCTAGCGGGAGACGGGTCCCACTTCCCAGATACGCAGTATTTT
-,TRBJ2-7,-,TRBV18,CASSPQGIAIYEQYF,TGTGCCAGCTCACCTCAGGGGATCGCGATCTACGAGCAGTACTTC
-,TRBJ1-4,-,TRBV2,CASSDSRGIANEKLFF,TGTGCCAGCAGTGATAGTAGGGGAATAGCTAATGAAAAACTGTTTTTT
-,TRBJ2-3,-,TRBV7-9,CASSTLSTSTDTQYF,TGTGCCAGCAGCACACTTTCCACTAGCACAGATACGCAGTATTTT
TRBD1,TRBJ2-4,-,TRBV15,CATSGEQGASKNIQYF,TGTGCCACCAGCGGAGAACAGGGGGCGTCCAAAAACATTCAGTACTTC
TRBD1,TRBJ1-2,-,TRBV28,CASTPGTEVFGYTF,TGTGCCAGTACCCCCGGGACAGAAGTTTTTGGCTACACCTTC
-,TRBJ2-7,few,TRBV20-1,CSARPVPSVGGLPYEQYF,TGCAGTGCTAGACCTGTACCTTCCGTGGGAGGCCTTCCCTACGAGCAGTACTTC
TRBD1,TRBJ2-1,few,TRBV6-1,CASTPKGDRGQGNEQFF,TGTGCCAGCACCCCCAAGGGAGACAGGGGCCAAGGTAATGAGCAGTTCTTC
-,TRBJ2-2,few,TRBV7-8,CASESPKKNTGELFF,TGTGCCAGCGAATCCCCCAAAAAGAACACCGGGGAGCTGTTTTTT
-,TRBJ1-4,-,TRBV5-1,CASSPGGNEKLFF,TGCGCCAGCAGCCCAGGCGGTAATGAAAAACTGTTTTTT
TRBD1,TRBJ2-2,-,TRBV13,CASGHQGARTGELFF,TGTGCCAGCGGACATCAGGGGGCGCGGACCGGGGAGCTGTTTTTT
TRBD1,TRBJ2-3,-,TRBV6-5,CASTRVGQGTDTQYF,TGTGCCAGCACTCGAGTGGGACAGGGGACCGATACGCAGTATTTT
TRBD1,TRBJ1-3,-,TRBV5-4,CASSHPGQSSGNTIYF,TGTGCCAGCAGCCACCCGGGACAGAGCTCTGGAAACACCATATATTTT
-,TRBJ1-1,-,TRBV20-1,CSASIDVNTEAFF,TGCAGTGCTAGTATAGATGTGAACACTGAAGCTTTCTTT
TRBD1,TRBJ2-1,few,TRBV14,CASSHGTGGSYNEQFF,TGTGCCAGCAGCCATGGGACAGGGGGGTCCTACAATGAGCAGTTCTTC
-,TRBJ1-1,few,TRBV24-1,CATSDSKKNTEAFF,TGTGCCACCAGTGACTCAAAAAAGAACACTGAAGCTTTCTTT
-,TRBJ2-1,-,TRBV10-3,CAISRGQSQVNEQFF,TGTGCCATCAGCCGCGGACAGTCCCAGGTGAATGAGCAGTTCTTC
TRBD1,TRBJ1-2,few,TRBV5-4,CASSLAPGQNYGYTF,TGTGCCAGCAGCTTGGCCCCGGGACAGAACTATGGCTACACCTTC